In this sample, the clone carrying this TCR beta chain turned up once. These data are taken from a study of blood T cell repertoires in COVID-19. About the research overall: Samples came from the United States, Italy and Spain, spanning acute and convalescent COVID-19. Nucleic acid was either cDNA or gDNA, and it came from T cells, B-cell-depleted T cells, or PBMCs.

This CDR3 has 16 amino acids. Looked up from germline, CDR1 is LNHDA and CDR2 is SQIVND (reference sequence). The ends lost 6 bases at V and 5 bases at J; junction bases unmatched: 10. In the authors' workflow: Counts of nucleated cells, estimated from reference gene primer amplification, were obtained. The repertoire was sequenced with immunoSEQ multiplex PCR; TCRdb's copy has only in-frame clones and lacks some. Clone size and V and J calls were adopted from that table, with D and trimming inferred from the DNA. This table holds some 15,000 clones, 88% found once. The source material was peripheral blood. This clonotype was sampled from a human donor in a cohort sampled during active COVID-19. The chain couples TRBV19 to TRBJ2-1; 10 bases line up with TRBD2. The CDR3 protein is CASSIDLAGENNEQFF. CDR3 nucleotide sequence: TGTGCCAGTAGCATCGACCTAGCGGGAGAGAACAATGAGCAGTTCTTC.